The 6 T cell receptor beta chains below were found in one sample sequenced in a study of T cell repertoires in cytomegalovirus infection. TCRdb re-called the reads with MiXCR, one entry per CDR3 protein. The table has about 900,000 distinct CDR3 sequences, approximately 32% seen once. The antigens these receptors bind are not known. This sample comprised cultured CD8+ T cells from PBMCs, obtained from culture after CMV antigen stimulation. Receptors were obtained from a human donor in good health (CMV status not recorded). Some clones in this sample may be carry-over from other donors' samples.

As concerns this clonotype: A read error may explain this, as a much larger clone is one base away. The V gene is TRBV6-5, the J gene TRBJ2-7; no clear D gene. This CDR3 spans 12 amino acids. Germline loops: CDR1 MNHEY, CDR2 SVGAGI. The CDR3 DNA follows: TGTGCCTGCAGTTACTCGACCTACGAGCAGTACGTC. Its translation is CACSYSTYEQYV.

V and J are TRBV6-5 and TRBJ2-1; D uncertain. Trimming pared 8 bases from V and 3 bases from J, leaving 20 bases between. The V gene's germline CDR1 is MNHEY and CDR2 SVGAGI. The CDR3 consists of 16 residues. CDR3 DNA sequence: TGTGCCAGCGGCATTGGTTTACATGGAGACTACAATGAGCAGTTCTTC. Protein product: CASGIGLHGDYNEQFF.

This clonotype was detected only a few times. CDR3 loop: CASSLADRPYGYTF. CDR3 coding DNA: TGTGCCAGCAGCTTAGCGGACCGCCCCTATGGCTACACCTTC. The chain employs TRBV7-9 and TRBJ1-2; D ambiguous. The CDR3 spans 14 residues. CDR1 SEHNR and CDR2 FQNEAQ come from the germline V gene (reference sequence). Trimming removed 0 bases from V and 4 bases from J, with 9 bases in between.

This clonotype is a singleton in its sample. The rearrangement uses TRBV15 and TRBJ2-1; 11 bases are shared with TRBD2. This CDR3 is built from 14 residues. Germline CDR1 LNHNV, CDR2 YYDKDF (reference sequence). The V segment lost 3 bases and the J segment 8 bases; nucleotides outside the gene matches: 3. Here the CDR3 reads CATSSLLAGDEQFF. The CDR3 coding sequence is TGTGCCACCAGCAGTTTACTAGCGGGGGATGAGCAGTTCTTC.

In this sample, this clonotype turned up many times. The gene calls are TRBV4-1 and TRBJ1-5; TRBD1 agrees at 7 bases. V gave up 4 bases and J gave up 0 bases; unmatched junction bases: 6. The V gene's germline CDR1 is MGHRA and CDR2 YSYEKL. The length of the CDR3 is 16 residues. The CDR3 loop is CASSLLDRDSNQPQHF. In nucleotides, the CDR3 is TGCGCCAGCAGCCTACTCGACAGGGATAGCAATCAGCCCCAGCATTTT.

Points on this clonotype: A much larger clone lies one base from this, so it may be a read error. CDR3 region: CVSSLGGGRHQETQYF. CDR3 nucleotide sequence: TGTGTCAGCAGCTTGGGGGGGGGACGTCACCAAGAGACCCAGTACTTC. The rearrangement uses TRBV7-6 and TRBJ2-5; TRBD2 matches 7 bases. Per the germline V gene, CDR1 is SGHVS and CDR2 is FNYEAQ. CDR3 length equals 16 residues.